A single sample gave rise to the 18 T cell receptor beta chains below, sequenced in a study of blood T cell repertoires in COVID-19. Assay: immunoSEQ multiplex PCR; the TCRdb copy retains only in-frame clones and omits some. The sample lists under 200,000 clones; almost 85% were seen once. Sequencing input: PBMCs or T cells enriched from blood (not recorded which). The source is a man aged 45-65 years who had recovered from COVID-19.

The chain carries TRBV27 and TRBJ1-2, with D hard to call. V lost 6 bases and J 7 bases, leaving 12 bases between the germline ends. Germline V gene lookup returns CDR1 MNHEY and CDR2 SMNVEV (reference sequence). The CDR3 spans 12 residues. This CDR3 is CASRGTGGGYTF. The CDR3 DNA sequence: TGTGCCAGCAGGGGCACGGGAGGTGGCTACACCTTC.

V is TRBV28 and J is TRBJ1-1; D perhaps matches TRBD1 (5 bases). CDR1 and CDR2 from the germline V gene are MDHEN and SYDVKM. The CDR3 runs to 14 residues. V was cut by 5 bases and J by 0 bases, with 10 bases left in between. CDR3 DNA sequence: TGTGCCAGCAGTCTCGGGGGACTGAACACTGAAGCTTTCTTT. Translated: CASSLGGLNTEAFF.

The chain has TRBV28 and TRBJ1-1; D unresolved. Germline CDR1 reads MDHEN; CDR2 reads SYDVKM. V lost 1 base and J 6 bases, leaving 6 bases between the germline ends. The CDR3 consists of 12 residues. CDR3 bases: TGTGCCAGCAGTTTATCGGTCGCTGAAGCTTTCTTT. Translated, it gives CASSLSVAEAFF.

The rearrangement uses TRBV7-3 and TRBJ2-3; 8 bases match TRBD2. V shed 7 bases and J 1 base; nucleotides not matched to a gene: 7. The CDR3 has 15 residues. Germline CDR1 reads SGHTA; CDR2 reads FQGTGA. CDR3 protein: CASTISGSGTDTQYF. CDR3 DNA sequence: TGTGCCAGCACCATAAGCGGGAGTGGCACAGATACGCAGTATTTT. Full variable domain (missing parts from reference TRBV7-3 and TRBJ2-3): GAGVSQTPSNKVTEKGKYVELRCDPISGHTALYWYRQSLGQGPEFLIYFQGTGAADDSGLPNDRFFAVRPEGSVSTLKIQRTERGDSAVYLCASTISGSGTDTQYFGPGTRLTVL.

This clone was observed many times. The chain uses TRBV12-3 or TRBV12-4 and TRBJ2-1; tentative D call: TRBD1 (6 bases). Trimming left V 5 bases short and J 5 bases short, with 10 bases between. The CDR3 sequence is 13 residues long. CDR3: CASSPGTNNEQFF. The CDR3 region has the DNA TGTGCCAGCAGTCCCGGGACAAACAATGAGCAGTTCTTC.

The DNA of the CDR3 is TGCGCCAGCAGCTTGAGGAGCGACAGTGGTGAAGCTTTCTTT. Residues: CASSLRSDSGEAFF. This chain links TRBV5-1 with TRBJ1-1, with a weak D call TRBD1 (5 bases). This CDR3 is built from 14 residues. The V and J ends lost 1 base and 7 bases respectively, with 14 bases between them. The germline gives CDR1 SGHRS, CDR2 YFSETQ.

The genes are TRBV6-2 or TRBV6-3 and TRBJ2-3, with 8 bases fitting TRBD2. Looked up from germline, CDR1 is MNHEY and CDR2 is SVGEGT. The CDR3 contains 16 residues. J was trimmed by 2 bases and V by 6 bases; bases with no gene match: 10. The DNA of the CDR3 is TGTGCCAGCAGCCCGGGAGGGGCCCGGCTCACAGATACGCAGTATTTT. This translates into CASSPGGARLTDTQYF.

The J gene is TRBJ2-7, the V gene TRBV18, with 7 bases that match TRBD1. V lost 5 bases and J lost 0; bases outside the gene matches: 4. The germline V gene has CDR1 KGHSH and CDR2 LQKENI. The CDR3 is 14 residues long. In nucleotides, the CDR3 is TGTGCCAGCTCAAGGAACAGGGGCTCCTACGAGCAGTACTTC. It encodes CASSRNRGSYEQYF.

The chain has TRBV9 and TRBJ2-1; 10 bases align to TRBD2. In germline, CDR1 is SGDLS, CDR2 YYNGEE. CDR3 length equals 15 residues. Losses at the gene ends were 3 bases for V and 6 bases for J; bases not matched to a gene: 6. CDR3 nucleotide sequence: TGTGCCAGCAGCGCCTCTCTAGCGGGGGCCAATGAGCAGTTCTTC. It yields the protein CASSASLAGANEQFF.

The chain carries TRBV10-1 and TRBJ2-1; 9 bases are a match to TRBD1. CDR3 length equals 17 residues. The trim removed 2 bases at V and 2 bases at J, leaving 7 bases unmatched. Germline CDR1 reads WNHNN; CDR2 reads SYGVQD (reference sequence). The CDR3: CASSEVMGTGTYNEQFF. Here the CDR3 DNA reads TGCGCCAGCAGTGAGGTGATGGGGACAGGGACCTACAATGAGCAGTTCTTC.

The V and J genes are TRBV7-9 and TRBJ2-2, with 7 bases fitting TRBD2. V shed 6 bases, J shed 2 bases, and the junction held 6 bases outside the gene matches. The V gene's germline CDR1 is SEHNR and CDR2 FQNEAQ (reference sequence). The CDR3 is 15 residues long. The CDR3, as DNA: TGTGCCAGCAGTAATCCTAGCGGCAACACCGGGGAGCTGTTTTTT. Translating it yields CASSNPSGNTGELFF.

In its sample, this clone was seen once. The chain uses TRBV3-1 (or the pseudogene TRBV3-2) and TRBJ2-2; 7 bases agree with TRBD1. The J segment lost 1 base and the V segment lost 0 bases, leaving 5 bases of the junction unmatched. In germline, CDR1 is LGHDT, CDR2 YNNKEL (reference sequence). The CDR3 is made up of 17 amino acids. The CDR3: CASSQERTGGNTGELFF. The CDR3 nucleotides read TGTGCCAGCAGCCAAGAAAGGACAGGAGGGAACACCGGGGAGCTGTTTTTT.

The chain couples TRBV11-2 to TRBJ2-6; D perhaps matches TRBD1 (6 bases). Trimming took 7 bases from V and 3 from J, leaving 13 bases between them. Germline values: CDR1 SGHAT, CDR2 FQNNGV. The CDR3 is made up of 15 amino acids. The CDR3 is CASTPGAVGANVLTF. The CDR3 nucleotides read TGTGCCAGCACACCAGGGGCGGTTGGGGCCAACGTCCTGACTTTC. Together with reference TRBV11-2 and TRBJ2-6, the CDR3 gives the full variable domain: EAGVAQSPRYKIIEKRQSVAFWCNPISGHATLYWYQQILGQGPKLLIQFQNNGVVDDSQLPKDRFSAERLKGVDSTLKIQPAKLEDSAVYLCASTPGAVGANVLTFGAGSRLTVL.

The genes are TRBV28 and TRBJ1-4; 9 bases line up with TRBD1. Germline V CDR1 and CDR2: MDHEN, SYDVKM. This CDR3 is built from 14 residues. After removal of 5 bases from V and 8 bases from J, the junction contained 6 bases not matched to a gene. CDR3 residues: CASSPTGGGEKLFF. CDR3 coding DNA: TGTGCCAGCAGTCCTACAGGGGGCGGGGAAAAACTGTTTTTT.

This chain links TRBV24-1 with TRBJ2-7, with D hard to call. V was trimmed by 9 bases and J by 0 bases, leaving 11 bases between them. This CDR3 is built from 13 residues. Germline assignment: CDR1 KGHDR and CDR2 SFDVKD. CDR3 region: CATGDPLSYEQYF. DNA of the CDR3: TGTGCCACCGGAGACCCTCTCTCCTACGAGCAGTACTTC.

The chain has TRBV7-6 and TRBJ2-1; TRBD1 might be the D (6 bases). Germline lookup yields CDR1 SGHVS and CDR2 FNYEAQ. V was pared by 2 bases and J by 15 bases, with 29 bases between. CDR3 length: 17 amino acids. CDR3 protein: CASSLSSGSGHTFPPFF. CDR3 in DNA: TGTGCCAGCAGCTTAAGTTCGGGATCGGGACACACCTTTCCACCGTTCTTC. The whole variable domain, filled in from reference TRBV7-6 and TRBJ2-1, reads GAGVSQSPRYKVTKRGQDVALRCDPISGHVSLYWYRQALGQGPEFLTYFNYEAQQDKSGLPNDRFSAERPEGSISTLTIQRTEQRDSAMYRCASSLSSGSGHTFPPFFGPGTRLTVL.

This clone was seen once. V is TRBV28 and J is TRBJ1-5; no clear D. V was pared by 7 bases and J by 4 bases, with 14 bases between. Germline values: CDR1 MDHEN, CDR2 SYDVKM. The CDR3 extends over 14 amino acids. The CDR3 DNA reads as TGTGCCAGCACCCCAGTGGGCGCGAATCAGCCCCAGCATTTT. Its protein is CASTPVGANQPQHF. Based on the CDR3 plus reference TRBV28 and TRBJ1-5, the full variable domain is DVKVTQSSRYLVKRTGEKVFLECVQDMDHENMFWYRQDPGLGLRLIYFSYDVKMKEKGDIPEGYSVSREKKERFSLILESASTNQTSMYLCASTPVGANQPQHFGDGTRLSIL.

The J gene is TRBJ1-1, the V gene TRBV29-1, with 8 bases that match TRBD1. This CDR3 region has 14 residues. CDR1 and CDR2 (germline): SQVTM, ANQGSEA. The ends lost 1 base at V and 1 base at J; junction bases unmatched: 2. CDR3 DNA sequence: TGCAGCGTTGAAGTTGGACAGGGGAACACTGAAGCTTTCTTT. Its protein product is CSVEVGQGNTEAFF.